This TCR beta chain was profiled in a study of cytomegalovirus exposure and HLA in healthy donors. In the study overall: A subsequent analysis reported that the 95 to 150 validation repertoires were produced on the same platform that had also been used for the 550 to 750 first-cohort repertoires. General observations from the study: Rare TCR sequences dominated, though some public TCRs recurred in many donors.

About this clone itself: The antigen remains undetermined.

Clones were read by immunoSEQ multiplex PCR, and TCRdb kept only the in-frame ones, dropping some. The sample records more than 250,000 clones, about 85% being singletons. This CDR3 has 18 residues. Trimming removed 3 bases from V and 2 bases from J; junction bases left unmatched: 5. Germline-derived CDR1 and CDR2 are KGHSH and LQKENI. The rearrangement links TRBV18 to TRBJ2-1; 15 positions match TRBD2. This sequence originates from a woman aged 25 to 39 in good health and CMV-seropositive. The sample consisted of PBMCs. DNA for the CDR3: TGTGCCAGCTCACCCCCGGGACTAGCGGGAGGCCCCTACAATGAGCAGTTCTTC. Its translation: CASSPPGLAGGPYNEQFF.